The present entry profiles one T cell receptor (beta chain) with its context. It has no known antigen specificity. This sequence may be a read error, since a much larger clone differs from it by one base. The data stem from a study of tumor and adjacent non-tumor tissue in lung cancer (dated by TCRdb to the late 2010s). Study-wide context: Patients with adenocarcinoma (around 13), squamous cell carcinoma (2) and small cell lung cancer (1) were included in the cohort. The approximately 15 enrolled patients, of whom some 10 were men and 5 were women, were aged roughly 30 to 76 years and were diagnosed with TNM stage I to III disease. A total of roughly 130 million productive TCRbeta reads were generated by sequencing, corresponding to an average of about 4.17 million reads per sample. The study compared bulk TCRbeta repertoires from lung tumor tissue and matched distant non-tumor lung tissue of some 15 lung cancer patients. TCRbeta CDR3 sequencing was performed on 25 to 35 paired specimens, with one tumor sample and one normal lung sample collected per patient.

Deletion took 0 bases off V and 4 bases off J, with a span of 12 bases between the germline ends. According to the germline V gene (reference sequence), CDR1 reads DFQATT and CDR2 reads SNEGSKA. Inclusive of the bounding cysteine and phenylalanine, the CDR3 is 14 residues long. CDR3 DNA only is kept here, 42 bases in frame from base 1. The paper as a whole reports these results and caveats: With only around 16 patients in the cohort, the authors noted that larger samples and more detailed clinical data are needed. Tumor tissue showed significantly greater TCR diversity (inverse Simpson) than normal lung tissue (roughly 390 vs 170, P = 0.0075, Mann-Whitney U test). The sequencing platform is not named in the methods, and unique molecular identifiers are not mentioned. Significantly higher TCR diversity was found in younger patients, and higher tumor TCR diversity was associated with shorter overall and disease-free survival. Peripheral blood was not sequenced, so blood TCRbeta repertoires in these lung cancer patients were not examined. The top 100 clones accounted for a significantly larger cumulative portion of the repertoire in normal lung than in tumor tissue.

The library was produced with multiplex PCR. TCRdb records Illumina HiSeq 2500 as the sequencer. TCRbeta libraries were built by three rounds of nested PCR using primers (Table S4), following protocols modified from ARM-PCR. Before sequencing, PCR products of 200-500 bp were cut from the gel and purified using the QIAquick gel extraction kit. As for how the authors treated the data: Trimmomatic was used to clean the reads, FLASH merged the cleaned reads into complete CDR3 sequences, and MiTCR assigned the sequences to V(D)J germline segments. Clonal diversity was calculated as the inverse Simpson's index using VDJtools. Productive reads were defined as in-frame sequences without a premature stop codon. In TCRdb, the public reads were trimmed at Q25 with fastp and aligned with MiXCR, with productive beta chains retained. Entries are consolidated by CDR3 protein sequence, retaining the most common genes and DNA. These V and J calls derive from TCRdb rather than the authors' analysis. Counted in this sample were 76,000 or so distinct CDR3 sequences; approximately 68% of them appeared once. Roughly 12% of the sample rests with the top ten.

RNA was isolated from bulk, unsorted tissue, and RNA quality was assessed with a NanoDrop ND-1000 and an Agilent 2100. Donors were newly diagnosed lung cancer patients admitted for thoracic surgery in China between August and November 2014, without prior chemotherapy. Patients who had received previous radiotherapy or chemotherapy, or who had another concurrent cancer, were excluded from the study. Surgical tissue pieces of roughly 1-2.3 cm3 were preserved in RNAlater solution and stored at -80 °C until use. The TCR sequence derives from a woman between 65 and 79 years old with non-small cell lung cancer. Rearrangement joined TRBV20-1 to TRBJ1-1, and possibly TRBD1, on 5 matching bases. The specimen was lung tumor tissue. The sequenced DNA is TGCAGTGCTAGAGATTCTTGGGGGACCACTGAAGCTTTCTTT. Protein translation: CSARDSWGTTEAFF.